This TCR beta chain was profiled in a study of T cell responses to AZD1222 COVID-19 vaccine. Across the whole study: Second doses that came at about 4 or about 12 weeks were put together. Findings of the study overall: Repertoires were obtained solely post-peak T cell response. Vaccine-associated CD4 TCRs ranged over spike, dominating at 160-218 and 743-854.

TCRdb keeps only in-frame clones here, not all; method: immunoSEQ multiplex PCR. The table lists some 140,000 clones, about 87% of them singletons. The CDR3 loop spans 16 amino acids. Between the trimmed V and J ends, which lost 4 bases and 3 bases, there was a span of 16 bases. The germline CDR1 and CDR2 sequences are SGHKS and YYEKEE (reference sequence). A word on this clone: Its antigen remains unknown.

This receptor was identified in an adult in good health. Specimen: peripheral blood, collected on day 0 of AZD1222 vaccination. This rearrangement joins TRBV5-5 to TRBJ1-4; D is ambiguous. The CDR3 spells CASSPSLAVSNEKLFF. The CDR3 coding sequence is TGTGCCAGCAGCCCCTCCTTGGCTGTTTCTAATGAAAAACTGTTTTTT.